One and the same sample provided the 13 T cell receptor beta chains below, sequenced in a study of T cells in Graves' hyperthyroidism and ophthalmopathy. Researchers took RNA transcripts and amplified the TCR beta CDR3 regions from them. An initial round of RT-PCR targeting the TCR CDR3 relied on the HTBI primer set. TCRdb reanalysed the multiplex PCR reads using MiXCR and keeps one entry per CDR3 protein. The table lists about 96,000 distinct CDR3 sequences, around 50% of them singletons. The material sequenced was blood. Receptors were obtained from a woman aged 40 to 50 with Graves' hyperthyroidism.

This chain uses TRBV7-3 with TRBJ1-1, with 7 bases matching TRBD1. Germline trimming cut 5 bases from V and 0 bases from J; bases unmatched to any gene: 12. Germline loops: CDR1 SGHTA, CDR2 FQGTGA. The CDR3 has 17 amino acids. CDR3 nucleotide sequence: TGTGCCAGCAGCGGACAGGACGATATACTCATGAACACTGAAGCTTTCTTT. It codes for CASSGQDDILMNTEAFF.

This clonotype was recorded many times. The genes are TRBV7-8 and TRBJ2-7; a weak D match, TRBD1 (5 bases). The CDR3 is 16 residues long. The V gene lost 0 bases and the J gene lost 0 bases, with 12 bases spanning the gap. CDR1 SGHVS and CDR2 FQNEAQ come from the germline V gene. Written as DNA, the CDR3 is TGTGCCAGCAGCTTAGCGCTAAGGGGCAACTCCTACGAGCAGTACTTC. This sequence encodes CASSLALRGNSYEQYF.

The rearrangement joins TRBV7-9 to TRBJ2-7, with 8 bases identical to TRBD1. Looked up from germline, CDR1 is SEHNR and CDR2 is FQNEAQ (reference sequence). J gave up 5 bases and V 5 bases, and 8 bases lay outside the gene matches. The CDR3 is 14 amino acids. The CDR3 DNA sequence: TGTGCCAGCAGCCCCGCCGGACAGGGAAACGAGCAGTACTTC. This sequence encodes CASSPAGQGNEQYF. The entire variable domain, with the rest obtained from reference TRBV7-9 and TRBJ2-7, is as follows: DTGVSQNPRHKITKRGQNVTFRCDPISEHNRLYWYRQTLGQGPEFLTYFQNEAQLEKSRLLSDRFSAERPKGSFSTLEIQRTEQGDSAMYLCASSPAGQGNEQYFGPGTRLTVT.

Worth noting for this clonotype: A read error may account for a junction end that differs from germline. This chain connects TRBV7-9 to TRBJ2-7; 12 bases agree with TRBD2. CDR1 is SEHNR, CDR2 FQNEAQ, per germline (reference sequence). The length of the CDR3 is 18 residues. The CDR3 loop is CASTLILAGGNAIYEQYF. The CDR3 DNA follows: TGTGCCAGCACCTTAATACTAGCGGGAGGTAACGCAATCTACGAGCAGTACTTC. Filled out from reference TRBV7-9 and TRBJ2-7, the complete variable domain reads DTGVSQNPRHKITKRGQNVTFRCDPISEHNRLYWYRQTLGQGPEFLTYFQNEAQLEKSRLLSDRFSAERPKGSFSTLEIQRTEQGDSAMYLCASTLILAGGNAIYEQYFGPGTRLTVT.

This clonotype was counted ten times or more. The chain couples TRBV29-1 to TRBJ2-3; TRBD2 aligns across 16 bases. This CDR3 spans 17 amino acids. The germline V gene encodes CDR1 SQVTM and CDR2 ANQGSEA. J gave up 6 bases and V 6 bases, and 12 bases lay outside the gene matches. The CDR3 DNA sequence: TGCAGCGTCCCTGGGGGGACTAGCGGGAGGGCCGGTGATACGCAGTATTTT. Translated, it gives CSVPGGTSGRAGDTQYF.

This chain uses TRBV28 with TRBJ2-3; no clear D gene. V lost 3 bases to trimming and J lost 5 bases, with 9 bases between them. Germline CDR1 and CDR2: MDHEN and SYDVKM. The CDR3 has 13 amino acids. The CDR3 is CASSLPRRDTQYF. The CDR3 coding sequence is TGTGCCAGCAGTTTGCCTCGGCGAGATACGCAGTATTTT.

V and J are TRBV10-2 and TRBJ1-5, with a possible D match to TRBD1 (6 bases). The CDR3 extends over 15 amino acids. Trimming pared 3 bases from V and 5 bases from J, leaving 14 bases between. Germline-derived CDR1 and CDR2 are WSHSY and SAAADI. Written as DNA, the CDR3 is TGCGCCAGCAGTGAAGAAGGGGGAGGCGATCAGCCCCAGCATTTT. Amino acid sequence: CASSEEGGGDQPQHF.

At least ten counts were recorded for this clonotype. V usage is TRBV29-1 and J usage is TRBJ2-3; 8 bases are shared with TRBD2. Germline loops: CDR1 SQVTM, CDR2 ANQGSEA. The CDR3 has 18 residues. V was pared by 3 bases and J by 4 bases, with 18 bases of the junction left unmatched. This chain's CDR3 is CSVDLPTATSGIPDTQYF. CDR3 sequence (DNA): TGCAGCGTTGATCTCCCAACGGCCACTAGCGGAATCCCAGATACGCAGTATTTT.

Concerning this clonotype itself: No conserved phenylalanine or tryptophan ends this CDR3, so it is likely a read error. The V gene is TRBV12-3 or TRBV12-4, the J gene TRBJ1-4; a weak D match, TRBD1 (5 bases). Trimming pared 5 bases from V and 4 bases from J, leaving 14 bases between. The CDR3 is made up of 15 amino acids. As DNA, the CDR3 is TGTGCCAGCAGTCAAGGAGACGACAGTAATGAAAAACTGTTTCTT. Protein: CASSQGDDSNEKLFL.

This chain connects TRBV6-6 to TRBJ2-3; a possible D gene is TRBD1 (5 bases). V shed 6 bases and J shed 0 bases, with 10 bases lying between them. CDR3 size: 14 residues. Germline values: CDR1 MNHNY, CDR2 SVGAGI (reference sequence). CDR3 bases: TGTGCCAGCAGGCAGGGCTCTAGCACAGATACGCAGTATTTT. Translation gives CASRQGSSTDTQYF.

V usage is TRBV20-1 and J usage is TRBJ1-5, with no clear D. Germline V gene sequence: CDR1 DFQATT, CDR2 SNEGSKA (reference sequence). V was cut by 1 base and J by 3 bases, with 10 bases left in between. The CDR3 length is 14 residues. The CDR3 here is CSARVGGFNQPQHF. The CDR3, as DNA: TGCAGTGCTAGAGTGGGCGGCTTCAATCAGCCCCAGCATTTT.

Comments on this clonotype: A read error may be the cause here, since a much bigger clone is one base away. The chain joins TRBV13 to TRBJ1-6, with 7 nucleotides matching TRBD1. CDR3 size: 17 residues. The germline V gene has CDR1 PRHDT and CDR2 FYEKMQ (reference sequence). For the CDR3, the DNA is TGTGCCAGCAACTTAAGGGGGCGGTCCTCCTATAATTCACCCCTCCACTTT. Amino acid sequence: CASNLRGRSSYNSPLHF.

With respect to this clonotype: At one boundary the junction diverges from the germline segment, which might be a read error. The rearrangement links TRBV5-8 to TRBJ2-5, with 11 nucleotides matching TRBD2. The CDR3 is made up of 16 amino acids. Germline V lookup: CDR1 SGHTS, CDR2 YDEGEE. This CDR3 reads CASSLVAGGRVETQYF. CDR3 DNA: TGCGCCAGCAGCTTGGTAGCGGGAGGGCGGGTAGAGACCCAGTACTTC.